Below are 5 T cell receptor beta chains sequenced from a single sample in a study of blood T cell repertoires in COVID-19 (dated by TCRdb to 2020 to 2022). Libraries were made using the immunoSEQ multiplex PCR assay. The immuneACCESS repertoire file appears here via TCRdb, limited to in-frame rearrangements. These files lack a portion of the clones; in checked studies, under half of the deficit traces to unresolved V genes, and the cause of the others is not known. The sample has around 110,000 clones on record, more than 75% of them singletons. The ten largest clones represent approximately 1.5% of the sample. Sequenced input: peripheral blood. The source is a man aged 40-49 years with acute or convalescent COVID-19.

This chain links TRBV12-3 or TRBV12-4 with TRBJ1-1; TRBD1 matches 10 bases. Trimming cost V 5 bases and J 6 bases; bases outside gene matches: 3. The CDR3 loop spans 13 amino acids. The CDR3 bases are TGTGCCAGCAGTAGGACAGGGGGAGCTGAAGCTTTCTTT. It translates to CASSRTGGAEAFF.

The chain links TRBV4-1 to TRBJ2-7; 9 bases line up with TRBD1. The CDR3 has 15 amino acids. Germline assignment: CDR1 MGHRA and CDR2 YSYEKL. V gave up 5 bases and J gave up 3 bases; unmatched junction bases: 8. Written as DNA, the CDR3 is TGCGCCAGCAGCACCCGGGACAGGGCAGACTACGAGCAGTACTTC. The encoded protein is CASSTRDRADYEQYF.

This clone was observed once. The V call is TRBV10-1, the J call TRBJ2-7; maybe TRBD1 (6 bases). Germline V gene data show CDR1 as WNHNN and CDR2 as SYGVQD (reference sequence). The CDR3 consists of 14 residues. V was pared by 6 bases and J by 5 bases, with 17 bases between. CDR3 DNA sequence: TGCGCCAGCAGCCTAGGACAGTTGGCGGACGAGCAGTACTTC. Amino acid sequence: CASSLGQLADEQYF.

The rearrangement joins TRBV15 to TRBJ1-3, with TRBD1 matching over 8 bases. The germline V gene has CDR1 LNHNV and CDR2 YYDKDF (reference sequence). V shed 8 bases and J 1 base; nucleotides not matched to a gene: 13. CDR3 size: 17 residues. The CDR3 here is CATVGQGYRSSGNTIYF. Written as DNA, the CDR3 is TGTGCCACCGTTGGACAGGGTTATCGCTCGTCTGGAAACACCATATATTTT.

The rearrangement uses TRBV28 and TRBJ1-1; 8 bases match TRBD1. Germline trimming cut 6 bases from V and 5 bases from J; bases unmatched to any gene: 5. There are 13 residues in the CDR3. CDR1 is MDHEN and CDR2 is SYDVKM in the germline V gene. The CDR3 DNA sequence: TGTGCCAGCAGGTGGACAGGGAGAACTGAAGCTTTCTTT. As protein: CASRWTGRTEAFF.